These 27 T cell receptor beta chains were all obtained from the same sample, sequenced in a study of T-cell reconstitution after alpha-beta-depleted transplantation in children. For TCRbeta, the library was prepared with unique molecular identifiers. TCRdb recomputed calls from the PCR reads with MiXCR, one row per CDR3 protein. This sample has 250,000 to 400,000 distinct CDR3 sequences, with 20% to 30% found just once. The sample here was PBMCs, mostly from graft donor cells, taken 180 days after TCRalphabeta/CD19-depleted stem cell transplant. The source of these receptors is a male patient aged 10 to 17 who had a stem cell transplant for acute lymphoblastic leukemia, so the T cells may come from the graft donor.

This clonotype was detected a few times. V and J are TRBV12-3 or TRBV12-4 and TRBJ2-5; D possibly corresponds to TRBD2 (5 bases). V gave up 8 bases and J gave up 0 bases, with 19 bases separating them. The CDR3 spans 16 residues. CDR3 in DNA: TGTGCCAGCGGCTCCCTTCCTCCGGGATACCAAGAGACCCAGTACTTC. It yields the protein CASGSLPPGYQETQYF.

The gene calls are TRBV7-6 and TRBJ2-2; D is undetermined. The CDR3 covers 14 residues. V lost 8 bases and J 5 bases, leaving 15 bases between the germline ends. CDR1 is SGHVS and CDR2 is FNYEAQ in the germline V gene. The CDR3 region has the DNA TGTGCCAGCCGTCTCCCGTATGAGACCGGGGAGCTGTTTTTT. This sequence encodes CASRLPYETGELFF.

This clonotype turned up a few times. The rearrangement uses TRBV7-2 and TRBJ2-7, with 7 bases matching TRBD1. Germline CDR1 and CDR2: SGHTA and FQGNSA. The CDR3 is 14 amino acids. The trim removed 0 bases at V and 7 bases at J, leaving 6 bases unmatched. The CDR3 here is CASSLAHRGWEQYF. In DNA form, the CDR3 reads TGTGCCAGCAGCTTAGCCCACAGGGGATGGGAGCAGTACTTC.

This clonotype was seen ten or more times. The chain carries TRBV5-6 and TRBJ2-1, with D possibly called TRBD1 or TRBD2 (6 bases each). Germline CDR1 is SGHDT and CDR2 is YYEEEE. The CDR3 runs to 16 residues. The germline V and J ends were trimmed by 0 bases and 0 bases, with 10 bases remaining between them. The chain's CDR3 is CASSLGGASSYNEQFF. The CDR3 DNA is TGTGCCAGCAGCTTGGGGGGGGCGAGCTCCTACAATGAGCAGTTCTTC.

This clonotype was observed a few times. The rearrangement uses TRBV20-1 and TRBJ2-1, with a possible D match to TRBD2 (5 bases). V was trimmed by 6 bases and J by 7 bases, leaving 13 bases between them. Germline CDR1 is DFQATT and CDR2 is SNEGSKA (reference sequence). The CDR3 runs 12 residues. For the CDR3, the DNA is TGCAGTGCGAACTCCCGAGGGAATGAGCAGTTCTTC. Its translation: CSANSRGNEQFF.

The chain couples TRBV6-1 to TRBJ2-7; 15 bases align to TRBD2. The CDR3 spans 15 residues. V lost 6 bases to trimming and J lost 6 bases; unmatched junction nucleotides: 6. Germline CDR1 reads MNHNS; CDR2 reads SASEGT. CDR3 bases: TGTGCCAGCAGGTCGGGACTAGCGGGGGGCGGCGAGCAGTACTTC. Protein: CASRSGLAGGGEQYF.

The chain has TRBV24-1 and TRBJ2-3; D is unclear. Germline V CDR1 and CDR2: KGHDR, SFDVKD. Trimming took 9 bases from V and 0 from J, leaving 18 bases between them. The CDR3 contains 16 residues. The CDR3 bases are TGTGCCACCCACAACCAGCGACGCTCTAGCACAGATACGCAGTATTTT. Protein: CATHNQRRSSTDTQYF.

The chain employs TRBV2 and TRBJ2-3, with D perhaps TRBD2 (6 bases). CDR3 size: 14 residues. V was clipped by 7 bases and J by 4 bases, with 15 bases between them. Looked up from germline, CDR1 is SNHLY and CDR2 is FYNNEI. The CDR3 sequence: CASKDGSGPDTQYF. CDR3 coding DNA: TGTGCCAGCAAGGACGGGAGCGGGCCAGATACGCAGTATTTT.

The rearrangement uses TRBV6-4 and TRBJ2-7; tentative D call: TRBD1 (5 bases). The CDR3 consists of 15 residues. V gave up 10 bases and J gave up 0 bases, with 19 bases separating them. CDR1 and CDR2 (germline): MRHNA, SNTAGT. CDR3 coding DNA: TGTGCCACGCAAATTGACAGCAAGAGCTCCTACGAGCAGTACTTC. It encodes CATQIDSKSSYEQYF.

The chain combines TRBV19 with TRBJ2-2; either TRBD1 or TRBD2 may supply D (6 bases each). The germline V gene encodes CDR1 LNHDA and CDR2 SQIVND (reference sequence). This CDR3 has 15 residues. The V end was cut by 5 bases, the J end by 8 bases, with 18 bases between. CDR3 DNA sequence: TGTGCCAGTAGTCTTGGCGGGGACACACCGGGGGAGCTGTTTTTT. Its translation: CASSLGGDTPGELFF. Complete variable domain (other parts from reference TRBV19 and TRBJ2-2): DGGITQSPKYLFRKEGQNVTLSCEQNLNHDAMYWYRQDPGQGLRLIYYSQIVNDFQKGDIAEGYSVSREKKESFPLTVTSAQKNPTAFYLCASSLGGDTPGELFFGEGSRLTVL.

The chain combines TRBV7-3 with TRBJ2-1, with 8 bases identical to TRBD2. The trim removed 5 bases at V and 4 bases at J, leaving 10 bases unmatched. CDR3 length equals 16 residues. Germline lookup yields CDR1 SGHTA and CDR2 FQGTGA. CDR3 in DNA: TGTGCCAGCAGCCCAACTAGCGGAGGGACGTACAATGAGCAGTTCTTC. As protein: CASSPTSGGTYNEQFF.

The chain couples TRBV12-3 or TRBV12-4 to TRBJ2-4, with D unclear. The CDR3 runs 12 residues. V shed 3 bases and J shed 8 bases, with 8 bases lying between them. The DNA for the CDR3 is TGTGCCAGCAGTTTGTGGGTCCACATTCAGTACTTC. As protein: CASSLWVHIQYF.

The genes are TRBV12-3 or TRBV12-4 and TRBJ2-4; 9 bases are shared with TRBD2. The junction had 13 bases not matched to a gene; V was cut back by 8 bases and J by 8 bases. CDR3 length: 15 amino acids. In DNA form, the CDR3 reads TGTGCCAGCCACCGACTAGCGGATTTAGGAGACATTCAGTACTTC. Residues: CASHRLADLGDIQYF.

This sequence joins TRBV6-5 and TRBJ1-2, with a tentative D call TRBD1 (6 bases). The CDR3 spans 14 residues. Trimming removed 4 bases at V and 1 base at J, with 10 bases between. Germline CDR1 and CDR2: MNHEY and SVGAGI. The CDR3: CASSWTALNYGYTF. The CDR3 DNA reads as TGTGCCAGCAGTTGGACAGCTCTTAACTATGGCTACACCTTC.

The rearrangement links TRBV6-5 to TRBJ2-7, with D possibly TRBD1 on 5 matching bases. V was clipped by 2 bases and J by 0 bases, with 8 bases between them. The germline CDR1 and CDR2 sequences are MNHEY and SVGAGI. CDR3 length: 14 residues. CDR3 DNA: TGTGCCAGCAGTTACCTGCAGGGCTCCTACGAGCAGTACTTC. This sequence encodes CASSYLQGSYEQYF.

This clonotype appeared a few times. Mismatch with germline at one junction end may stem from a read error. The chain employs TRBV10-3 and TRBJ2-5; D is uncertain. The germline V gene encodes CDR1 ENHRY and CDR2 SYGVKD. The CDR3 totals 13 residues. CDR3 protein: CAISDSSQGTQYF. DNA for the CDR3: TGTGCCATCAGTGATTCCAGCCAAGGGACCCAGTACTTC.

The rearrangement uses TRBV30 and TRBJ2-7; 10 nucleotides align to TRBD2. With 0 bases clipped from V and 0 bases from J, the junction kept 2 bases outside the gene matches. The CDR3 runs to 15 residues. Germline CDR1 GTSNPN, CDR2 SVGIG (reference sequence). This CDR3 is CAWSVLAGSSYEQYF. The CDR3, as DNA: TGTGCCTGGAGTGTACTAGCGGGGAGCTCCTACGAGCAGTACTTC.

This clonotype was counted a few times. The rearrangement joins TRBV4-1 to TRBJ2-3, with 8 bases lining up with TRBD1. The CDR3 runs to 16 residues. Trimming removed 4 bases from V and 6 bases from J; junction bases left unmatched: 12. Per the germline V gene, CDR1 is MGHRA and CDR2 is YSYEKL. The CDR3 region has the DNA TGCGCCAGCAGCCTCTTGGGACAGGCTTTCGGGGATACGCAGTATTTT. Translated, it gives CASSLLGQAFGDTQYF.

The chain uses TRBV5-1 and TRBJ2-2, with 10 nucleotides matching TRBD2. V was pared by 4 bases and J by 5 bases, with 14 bases of the junction left unmatched. The germline V gene has CDR1 SGHRS and CDR2 YFSETQ. The CDR3 sequence is 18 residues long. Here the CDR3 reads CASSPGTSVSWTTGELFF. The CDR3 nucleotides are TGCGCCAGCAGCCCTGGGACTAGCGTGAGCTGGACGACCGGGGAGCTGTTTTTT.

The V and J genes are TRBV20-1 and TRBJ2-1; 9 bases fit TRBD2. The germline gives CDR1 DFQATT, CDR2 SNEGSKA (reference sequence). The V and J ends lost 0 bases and 4 bases, in that order; junction bases with no gene match: 4. The CDR3 contains 15 residues. The CDR3 loop reads CSARETSGHYNEQFF. The CDR3 DNA follows: TGCAGTGCTAGAGAAACTAGCGGGCATTACAATGAGCAGTTCTTC.

The gene calls are TRBV4-1 and TRBJ2-5, with TRBD2 matching 8 bases. This CDR3 comprises 15 residues. V trimming: 3 bases; J trimming: 6 bases; junction bases outside the gene matches: 9. The germline V gene has CDR1 MGHRA and CDR2 YSYEKL. As DNA, the CDR3 is TGCGCCAGCAGCCACCCCGGGAGGGCATGGCAGACCCAGTACTTC. This sequence encodes CASSHPGRAWQTQYF.

This clonotype came up a few times. The chain joins TRBV20-1 to TRBJ2-7, with 11 bases identical to TRBD2. Trimming took 5 bases from V and 0 from J; bases not matched to a gene: 12. The germline CDR1 and CDR2 sequences are DFQATT and SNEGSKA (reference sequence). The CDR3 runs to 17 residues. CDR3 protein: CSALGTDTSGSSYEQYF. Written as DNA, the CDR3 is TGCAGTGCTTTAGGGACAGATACTAGCGGGAGCTCCTACGAGCAGTACTTC.

The J gene is TRBJ2-4, the V gene TRBV4-2; possibly TRBD1 for D (5 bases). V lost 1 base and J 0 bases, leaving 10 bases between the germline ends. Germline CDR1 LGHNA, CDR2 YNFKEQ. The CDR3 runs 16 residues. This CDR3 is CASSQVTDLAKNIQYF. The CDR3 DNA is TGTGCCAGCAGCCAAGTGACAGACTTAGCCAAAAACATTCAGTACTTC.

J is TRBJ1-1 and V is TRBV6-1, with 8 bases fitting TRBD1. CDR1 and CDR2 (germline): MNHNS, SASEGT. V dropped 2 bases and J dropped 5; count of bases not matched to a gene: 10. The CDR3 totals 16 residues. The CDR3 DNA sequence: TGTGCCAGCAGTGAACCCCGTTTACAGGGGGGGACTGAAGCTTTCTTT. The encoded protein is CASSEPRLQGGTEAFF.

This chain connects TRBV5-5 to TRBJ1-5; tentative D call: TRBD1 (5 bases). The CDR3 is made up of 15 amino acids. Trimming cost V 4 bases and J 5 bases, with 16 bases left between them. Germline V lookup: CDR1 SGHKS, CDR2 YYEKEE (reference sequence). As DNA, the CDR3 is TGTGCCAGCAGCCCGTCAGGGAGGTGGGATCAGCCCCAGCATTTT. Translation: CASSPSGRWDQPQHF. Looking up the rest from reference TRBV5-5 and TRBJ1-5 gives the full variable domain: DAGVTQSPTHLIKTRGQQVTLRCSPISGHKSVSWYQQVLGQGPQFIFQYYEKEERGRGNFPDRFSARQFPNYSSELNVNALLLGDSALYLCASSPSGRWDQPQHFGDGTRLSIL.

This clonotype was counted between two and nine times. The chain is built from TRBV10-2 and TRBJ1-4; D perhaps matches TRBD1 (5 bases). Trimming left V 7 bases short and J 7 bases short, with 13 bases between. The CDR3 has 13 residues. CDR1 is WSHSY and CDR2 is SAAADI in the germline V gene. The CDR3 DNA reads TGCGCCAGCAAACGGGGCCCGGGTGAAAAACTGTTTTTT. It translates to CASKRGPGEKLFF.

This clonotype was seen a few times. The rearrangement joins TRBV20-1 to TRBJ2-3; 8 bases match TRBD2. Per germline, CDR1 DFQATT and CDR2 SNEGSKA (reference sequence). The CDR3 is 13 amino acids. Trimming at V came to 6 bases and at J to 2 bases, leaving 4 bases not matched to a gene. This CDR3 is CSARGLATDTQYF. The CDR3, as DNA: TGCAGTGCCCGTGGACTAGCCACAGATACGCAGTATTTT.